The count of the clone carrying this T cell receptor beta chain is one. Its antigen is currently unknown. This entry is derived from a study of OX40 agonist ivuxolimab in advanced cancers. Study-level points and caveats: The study found among the lowest clonal expansion in partial responders at 0.1-3.0 mg/kg.

Clones were sequenced by immunoSEQ multiplex PCR, and TCRdb holds only the in-frame ones, with some missing. The sample records tens of thousands of clones, about 94% being singletons. Germline-derived CDR1 and CDR2 are SQVTM and ANQGSEA. CDR3 length: 13 amino acids. V lost 4 bases and J 5 bases, leaving 12 bases between the germline ends. This receptor was identified in an adult with an advanced solid tumor such as melanoma, head and neck, liver or kidney cancer. The sample in question was CD4+ or CD8+ T cells sorted from blood, obtained in a trial of the OX40 agonist ivuxolimab. This chain links TRBV29-1 with TRBJ2-4; D perhaps matches TRBD1 (5 bases). CDR3 nucleotide sequence: TGCAGCGTTGTGACAGCGAATCAAAACATTCAGTACTTC. Its protein is CSVVTANQNIQYF.